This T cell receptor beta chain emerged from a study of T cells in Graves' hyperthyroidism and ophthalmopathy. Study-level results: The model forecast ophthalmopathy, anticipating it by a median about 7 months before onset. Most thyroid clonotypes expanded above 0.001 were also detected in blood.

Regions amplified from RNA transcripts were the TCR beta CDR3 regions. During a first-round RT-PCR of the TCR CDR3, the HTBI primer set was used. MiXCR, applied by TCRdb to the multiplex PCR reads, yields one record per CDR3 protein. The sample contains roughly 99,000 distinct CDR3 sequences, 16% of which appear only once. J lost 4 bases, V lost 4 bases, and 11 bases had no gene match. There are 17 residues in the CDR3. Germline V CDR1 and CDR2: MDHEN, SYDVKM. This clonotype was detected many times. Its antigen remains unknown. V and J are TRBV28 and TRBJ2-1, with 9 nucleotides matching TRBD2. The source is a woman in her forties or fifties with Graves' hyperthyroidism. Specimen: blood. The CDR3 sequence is CASSYLGAGGPYNEQFF. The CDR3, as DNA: TGTGCCAGCAGTTACCTCGGGGCGGGAGGGCCATACAATGAGCAGTTCTTC.